This record covers a single T cell receptor beta chain. The length of the CDR3 is 13 residues. Germline CDR1 is SGHTA and CDR2 is FQGTGA. V lost 4 bases and J lost 7, with 8 bases in between. Authors' analysis steps: Amplification of reference gene primers provided the estimated nucleated cell counts. TCRdb's copy holds only in-frame clones and misses some; the assay was immunoSEQ multiplex PCR. V and J calls and clone size are given by that table; D and trimming were obtained from the DNA. Of about 49,000 clones listed, about 85% are singletons. This sample was taken from a study of blood T cell repertoires in COVID-19. Overall study context: Some COVID-19 samples were acute and others convalescent; all came from the United States, Italy and Spain.

The receptor was derived from a human donor in a cohort sampled during active COVID-19. Material for sequencing was peripheral blood. The chain combines TRBV7-3 with TRBJ1-6; D uncertain. As DNA, the CDR3 is TGTGCCAGCAGCTCCGACACCAATTCACCCCTCCACTTT. This gives the protein CASSSDTNSPLHF.